This passage covers 23 T cell receptor beta chains from one sample sequenced in a study of T cells after yellow fever vaccination. TCRdb recomputed calls from the 5' RACE reads with MiXCR, one row per CDR3 protein. The sample carries approximately 300,000 distinct CDR3 sequences, around 7.3% recorded once. Sequenced here: PBMCs, sampled around 45 days after the first yellow fever vaccination. These receptors were obtained from a young man who received the YFV17D yellow fever vaccine.

At least ten counts were recorded for this clonotype. The chain combines TRBV20-1 with TRBJ2-1; 11 positions match TRBD2. Germline loops: CDR1 DFQATT, CDR2 SNEGSKA (reference sequence). The CDR3 runs to 15 residues. V trimming: 3 bases; J trimming: 7 bases; junction bases outside the gene matches: 8. The CDR3 DNA reads TGCAGTGCTAGGGGGACTAGCGGAAACCTGAATGAGCAGTTCTTC. Amino acids: CSARGTSGNLNEQFF.

This clonotype came up many times. This chain links TRBV5-8 with TRBJ1-5; D is undetermined. This CDR3 region has 15 residues. CDR1 is SGHTS and CDR2 is YDEGEE in the germline V gene. V dropped 3 bases and J dropped 4 bases, with 14 bases sitting between them. The DNA of the CDR3 is TGTGCCAGCAGCTGGGAGACGGTAAATAATCAGCCCCAGCATTTT. This encodes CASSWETVNNQPQHF.

This chain connects TRBV7-2 to TRBJ1-4, with D hard to call. Looked up from germline, CDR1 is SGHTA and CDR2 is FQGNSA. The germline V and J ends were trimmed by 2 bases and 4 bases, with 8 bases remaining between them. The CDR3 spans 14 residues. As DNA, the CDR3 is TGTGCCAGCAGCTTATCGTGGATTAATGAAAAACTGTTTTTT. Protein product: CASSLSWINEKLFF.

The chain is built from TRBV29-1 and TRBJ2-1; TRBD1 matches at 7 bases. The length of the CDR3 is 14 residues. CDR1 is SQVTM, CDR2 ANQGSEA, per germline. V dropped 6 bases and J dropped 8; count of bases not matched to a gene: 13. DNA of the CDR3: TGCAGCGTCTATACCCTGACAGGGCGCGATGAGCAGTTCTTC. This gives the protein CSVYTLTGRDEQFF.

This clonotype was seen a few times. This rearrangement joins TRBV6-1 to TRBJ2-2, with D maybe TRBD2 (5 bases). The length of the CDR3 is 15 residues. Germline V gene lookup returns CDR1 MNHNS and CDR2 SASEGT. The germline V and J ends were trimmed by 5 bases and 6 bases, with 16 bases remaining between them. CDR3 sequence reads: CASSPVEGRAGELFF. The CDR3, as DNA: TGTGCCAGCAGTCCCGTAGAGGGAAGGGCCGGGGAGCTGTTTTTT.

This CDR3 reads CSAPYQGAGNTIYF. Here the CDR3 DNA reads TGCAGTGCACCCTACCAGGGGGCTGGAAACACCATATATTTT. The rearrangement links TRBV20-1 to TRBJ1-3, with 7 bases aligning to TRBD1. The germline gives CDR1 DFQATT, CDR2 SNEGSKA (reference sequence). The CDR3 has 14 residues. V shed 6 bases, J shed 2 bases, and the junction held 7 bases outside the gene matches.

Remarks on this clonotype: The junction and the germline gene differ at one end; a read error may be behind it. The chain combines TRBV6-2 or TRBV6-3 with TRBJ1-5, with D unresolved. The germline V gene encodes CDR1 MNHEY and CDR2 SVGEGT. This CDR3 is 13 amino acids long. The CDR3 protein is CASSYAENQPPHF. The CDR3 DNA follows: TGTGCCAGCAGTTACGCCGAGAATCAGCCCCCGCATTTT.

The V call is TRBV12-5, the J call TRBJ2-3; TRBD2 matches at 10 bases. V was clipped by 8 bases and J by 3 bases; unmatched bases: 8. The CDR3 is made up of 15 amino acids. Germline lookup yields CDR1 LGHNT and CDR2 FRNRAP. CDR3 in amino acids: CASLFSGGYTDTQYF. In DNA form, the CDR3 reads TGTGCTAGTCTTTTTAGCGGGGGGTATACAGATACGCAGTATTTT.

V is TRBV27 and J is TRBJ1-4; D is perhaps TRBD1 (5 bases). Trimming took off 0 bases at V and 6 bases at J, with 14 bases between the two ends. CDR1 and CDR2 from the germline V gene are MNHEY and SMNVEV (reference sequence). The CDR3 consists of 16 residues. The CDR3 sequence is CASSLSTGVPYEKLFF. The CDR3 nucleotides are TGTGCCAGCAGTTTATCTACGGGGGTTCCGTATGAAAAACTGTTTTTT.

This clonotype was seen more than once but under ten times. The chain links TRBV5-1 to TRBJ2-5; D possibly matches TRBD1 or TRBD2 (6 bases each). This CDR3 region has 15 residues. The V gene's germline CDR1 is SGHRS and CDR2 YFSETQ. Trimming removed 5 bases at V and 2 bases at J, with 16 bases between. The CDR3: CASSSGGGRQETQYF. The CDR3, as DNA: TGCGCCAGCAGTTCCGGAGGGGGGCGGCAAGAGACCCAGTACTTC.

This clonotype has ten or more counts. The chain employs TRBV5-6 and TRBJ2-7; D may be TRBD1 (5 bases). CDR3 length: 15 residues. CDR1 SGHDT and CDR2 YYEEEE come from the germline V gene. V was shortened by 0 bases and J by 1 base, with 11 bases between the two germline ends. The DNA for the CDR3 is TGTGCCAGCAGCTTGGAAGGGGCCCTATCCTACGAGCAGTACGTC. Amino acids: CASSLEGALSYEQYV.

The chain combines TRBV14 with TRBJ2-2, with a weak D call TRBD1 (6 bases). The V end was cut by 1 base, the J end by 1 base, with 13 bases between. This CDR3 is built from 17 residues. Germline V gives CDR1 SGHDN, CDR2 FVKESK. The CDR3 DNA reads TGTGCCAGCAGCCAAGGGGGCTGGACAGTGAACACCGGGGAGCTGTTTTTT. Protein: CASSQGGWTVNTGELFF.

This clonotype was counted at least ten times. V usage is TRBV11-2 and J usage is TRBJ2-1; 7 bases fit TRBD2. CDR1 is SGHAT and CDR2 is FQNNGV in the germline V gene. This CDR3 spans 14 amino acids. V lost 3 bases and J lost 6; bases outside the gene matches: 5. CDR3 DNA: TGTGCCAGCAGCTTCGGCGGGGGAGGCAATGAGCAGTTCTTC. It translates to CASSFGGGGNEQFF. Complete variable domain (other parts from reference TRBV11-2 and TRBJ2-1): EAGVAQSPRYKIIEKRQSVAFWCNPISGHATLYWYQQILGQGPKLLIQFQNNGVVDDSQLPKDRFSAERLKGVDSTLKIQPAKLEDSAVYLCASSFGGGGNEQFFGPGTRLTVL.

This clonotype was detected many times. The V gene is TRBV7-2, the J gene TRBJ1-5, with D possibly matching TRBD1 (5 bases). The V gene lost 5 bases and the J gene lost 3 bases, with 11 bases spanning the gap. The CDR3 has 14 amino acids. The germline gives CDR1 SGHTA, CDR2 FQGNSA. The DNA of the CDR3 is TGTGCCAGCAGCCCTACAGGTCCCAATCAGCCCCAGCATTTT. Protein product: CASSPTGPNQPQHF.

This chain joins TRBV7-2 and TRBJ2-1; TRBD2 agrees at 12 bases. V gave up 5 bases and J gave up 4 bases; unmatched junction bases: 9. CDR1 and CDR2 (germline): SGHTA, FQGNSA. This CDR3 comprises 17 residues. The CDR3 here is CASSPLPSGGAYNEQFF. In nucleotides, the CDR3 is TGTGCCAGCAGCCCGCTCCCTAGCGGGGGGGCTTACAATGAGCAGTTCTTC.

The chain recombines TRBV5-1 with TRBJ2-7, with TRBD1 as a possible D gene (5 bases). Germline V lookup: CDR1 SGHRS, CDR2 YFSETQ. Trimming removed 0 bases from V and 1 base from J, with 11 bases in between. CDR3 length equals 15 residues. The CDR3 region is CASSLVMGLSYEQYF. In DNA form, the CDR3 reads TGCGCCAGCAGCTTGGTGATGGGGCTGTCCTACGAGCAGTACTTC.

This chain links TRBV19 with TRBJ1-2; D is unclear. Between the trimmed V and J ends, which lost 7 bases and 3 bases, there was a span of 9 bases. The CDR3 loop spans 12 amino acids. Germline CDR1 reads LNHDA; CDR2 reads SQIVND (reference sequence). Written as DNA, the CDR3 is TGTGCCAGTAAACACGGATACTATGGCTACACCTTC. It specifies CASKHGYYGYTF.

This clonotype has a handful of counts. The rearrangement joins TRBV6-5 to TRBJ2-7; TRBD2 matches at 10 bases. The germline CDR1 and CDR2 sequences are MNHEY and SVGAGI. With V trimmed by 4 bases and J by 7 bases, 7 bases remained unmatched. The CDR3 extends over 14 amino acids. CDR3: CASSFSGGLYEQYF. The DNA for the CDR3 is TGTGCCAGCAGTTTTAGCGGGGGGCTATATGAGCAGTACTTC.

A few counts support this clonotype. The genes are TRBV7-2 and TRBJ2-1, with a weak D call TRBD1 (6 bases). The germline CDR1 and CDR2 sequences are SGHTA and FQGNSA. The CDR3 runs 16 residues. The ends were cut back, 5 bases at V and 5 bases at J, with 19 bases in the middle. The CDR3 loop reads CASSQGTRRGNNEQFF. CDR3 nucleotides: TGTGCCAGCAGCCAAGGGACAAGACGGGGTAACAATGAGCAGTTCTTC.

This clonotype was detected many times. The J gene is TRBJ1-5, the V gene TRBV6-2 or TRBV6-3; D unresolved. CDR1 and CDR2 from the germline V gene are MNHEY and SVGEGT. V shed 1 base and J shed 0 bases, with 4 bases lying between them. The CDR3 length is 14 residues. In DNA, the CDR3 is TGTGCCAGCAGTTACTGGGATAGCAATCAGCCCCAGCATTTT. It yields the protein CASSYWDSNQPQHF.

This clonotype was found a few times. The rearrangement joins TRBV20-1 to TRBJ2-5; possible D gene TRBD1, 6 bases. This CDR3 spans 17 amino acids. Per the germline V gene, CDR1 is DFQATT and CDR2 is SNEGSKA (reference sequence). V was trimmed by 3 bases and J by 4 bases, leaving 24 bases between them. The CDR3 DNA follows: TGCAGTGCTAGGGACCTACGACAGGCTCAGGCACGAGAGACCCAGTACTTC. Translating it yields CSARDLRQAQARETQYF.

This clonotype appeared a few times. The rearrangement joins TRBV5-6 to TRBJ2-3; maybe TRBD2 (7 bases). The CDR3 covers 15 residues. Deletions cut 4 bases from V and 4 bases from J, with 16 bases between. Germline V lookup: CDR1 SGHDT, CDR2 YYEEEE. The CDR3 coding sequence is TGTGCCAGCAGCCCTCAAAGGGGGGGAGCAGATACGCAGTATTTT. Protein: CASSPQRGGADTQYF.

This clonotype has more than one count but fewer than ten. This chain links TRBV29-1 with TRBJ2-5; either TRBD1 or TRBD2 may supply D (5 bases each). Looked up from germline, CDR1 is SQVTM and CDR2 is ANQGSEA. CDR3 length: 12 amino acids. With 4 bases removed from V and 5 bases from J, the gap between germline ends came to 11 bases. Here the CDR3 reads CSVVGGFETQYF. CDR3 sequence (DNA): TGCAGCGTTGTTGGGGGATTTGAGACCCAGTACTTC.